This T cell receptor beta chain was sequenced during a study of cytotoxic CD8 clonotypes in ibrutinib-treated CLL. Clones were read by immunoSEQ multiplex PCR, and TCRdb kept only the in-frame ones, dropping some. Of roughly 180,000 clones listed, roughly 80% were seen once; the top ten hold about 4.3%. The sequence came from a human donor with chronic lymphocytic leukemia. Source: PBMCs, taken after 24 months of ibrutinib treatment.

The CDR3: CASSHRVETQYF. CDR3 sequence (DNA): TGTGCCAGCTCACACAGGGTAGAGACCCAGTACTTC. The chain has TRBV18 and TRBJ2-5; possibly TRBD1 for D (6 bases). Germline V gene lookup returns CDR1 KGHSH and CDR2 LQKENI. Trimming shortened V by 4 bases and J by 4 bases, and 7 bases separated the two germline ends. The CDR3 runs to 12 residues. Full variable domain (outside the CDR3, taken from reference TRBV18 and TRBJ2-5): NAGVMQNPRHLVRRRGQEARLRCSPMKGHSHVYWYRQLPEEGLKFMVYLQKENIIDESGMPKERFSAEFPKEGPSILRIQQVVRGDSAAYFCASSHRVETQYFGPGTRLLVL.